This T cell receptor beta chain was recorded in a study of shared clonotypes between healthy human individuals. The CDR3 covers 15 residues. CDR1 is SEHNR and CDR2 is FQNEAQ in the germline V gene (reference sequence). V shed 4 bases, J shed 1 base, and the junction held 6 bases outside the gene matches. The method was immunoSEQ multiplex PCR; TCRdb's version includes in-frame clones alone and lacks a portion of them. The table lists 2 million to 2.5 million clones, roughly 93% of them singletons. The source of this sequence is a man aged 18 to 30 in good health. Some clones in this sample may be carry-over from other donors' samples. The chain links TRBV7-9 to TRBJ1-1; 7 bases are shared with TRBD1. Sequencing used naive CD4+ T cells from PBMCs. Indicated subset: CD45RA+ positively selected. DNA for the CDR3: TGTGCCAGCAGCTCGCCCCGGACAGGGAACACTGAAGCTTTCTTT. It encodes CASSSPRTGNTEAFF.